These 28 T cell receptor beta chains share one sample of origin, sequenced in a study of T cell changes during pregnancy in multiple sclerosis. Data came from immunoSEQ multiplex PCR; TCRdb stores just in-frame clones and leaves some out. The table records about 51,000 clones, 93% of them present only once. The sample in question was peripheral blood, obtained in the second trimester of pregnancy. These receptors were taken from a female donor with multiple sclerosis, enrolled in a pregnancy study.

The V call is TRBV12-5, the J call TRBJ2-1, with 7 positions matching TRBD2. V was clipped by 5 bases and J by 0 bases; unmatched bases: 7. Germline CDR1 reads LGHNT; CDR2 reads FRNRAP. The CDR3 has 16 amino acids. As DNA, the CDR3 is TGTGCTAGTGGTCCTTGGCGGGGGAGCTCCTACAATGAGCAGTTCTTC. Its translation is CASGPWRGSSYNEQFF.

CDR3 sequence (DNA): TGTGCCAGCAGCTTGGGGGTAGGGGTATGGAATCAGCCCCAGCATTTT. This translates into CASSLGVGVWNQPQHF. V usage is TRBV5-5 and J usage is TRBJ1-5, with D possibly TRBD1 on 5 matching bases. Trimming left V 0 bases short and J 4 bases short, with 14 bases between. Germline CDR1 reads SGHKS; CDR2 reads YYEKEE (reference sequence). The CDR3 has 16 residues.

This chain links TRBV5-1 with TRBJ2-3; 12 bases align to TRBD2. The CDR3 has 17 residues. J was trimmed by 3 bases and V by 0 bases; bases with no gene match: 5. The germline V gene has CDR1 SGHRS and CDR2 YFSETQ. The CDR3 coding sequence is TGCGCCAGCAGCTTGGAGACTAGCGGGAGAGGGACAGATACGCAGTATTTT. It encodes CASSLETSGRGTDTQYF.

The CDR3 DNA sequence: TGTGCCAGCGGTCGAAGTCTAGCGGGGCAAAACACCGGGGAGCTGTTTTTT. It codes for CASGRSLAGQNTGELFF. The chain links TRBV9 to TRBJ2-2; TRBD2 agrees at 9 bases. This CDR3 has 17 residues. The trim removed 7 bases at V and 2 bases at J, leaving 12 bases unmatched. The germline CDR1 and CDR2 sequences are SGDLS and YYNGEE. Variable domain in full (rest from reference TRBV9 and TRBJ2-2): DSGVTQTPKHLITATGQRVTLRCSPRSGDLSVYWYQQSLDQGLQFLIQYYNGEERAKGNILERFSAQQFPDLHSELNLSSLELGDSALYFCASGRSLAGQNTGELFFGEGSRLTVL.

This clone was counted a single time. V gene TRBV13 combines with J gene TRBJ2-7; 10 nucleotides match TRBD2. The CDR3 is made up of 14 amino acids. The germline V gene has CDR1 PRHDT and CDR2 FYEKMQ (reference sequence). V shed 4 bases, J shed 2 bases, and the junction held 2 bases outside the gene matches. The CDR3 coding sequence is TGTGCCAGCAGCTACGGACTAGCGGCCTACGAGCAGTACTTC. Its translation: CASSYGLAAYEQYF.

This chain joins TRBV18 and TRBJ2-1, with 13 bases that match TRBD2. The V gene end was trimmed by 3 bases and the J gene end by 8 bases; junction bases not matched to a gene: 7. The CDR3 loop spans 16 amino acids. Germline-derived CDR1 and CDR2 are KGHSH and LQKENI. The CDR3, as DNA: TGTGCCAGCTCACCGACCGGGACTAGCGGGACGTATGAGCAGTTCTTC. It yields the protein CASSPTGTSGTYEQFF.

This clone has a single count. This sequence joins TRBV27 and TRBJ1-6; D not certain. Germline V gene sequence: CDR1 MNHEY, CDR2 SMNVEV (reference sequence). The CDR3 is made up of 13 amino acids. The V end lost 2 bases, the J end lost 11 bases, and 10 bases lay between the germline ends. The CDR3 region has the DNA TGTGCCAGCAGTTTAGATACCGGGGCACCCCTCCACTTT. It is translated as CASSLDTGAPLHF.

The chain is built from TRBV4-3 and TRBJ2-3, with D possibly TRBD1 on 8 matching bases. Trimming removed 2 bases from V and 5 bases from J, with 17 bases in between. Germline V gives CDR1 LGHNA, CDR2 YSLEER. The CDR3 spans 16 residues. CDR3 in DNA: TGCGCCAGCAGCCAATATACAGGGGGGGAGGGAGATACGCAGTATTTT. Its translation is CASSQYTGGEGDTQYF.

The V gene is TRBV7-2, the J gene TRBJ2-1; 11 nucleotides match TRBD2. V gave up 6 bases and J gave up 0 bases; unmatched junction bases: 4. The CDR3 covers 16 residues. Germline V gives CDR1 SGHTA, CDR2 FQGNSA. CDR3 nucleotide sequence: TGTGCCAGCAGGCTGACTAGCGGGAACTCCTACAATGAGCAGTTCTTC. Translating it yields CASRLTSGNSYNEQFF. Together with reference TRBV7-2 and TRBJ2-1, the CDR3 gives the full variable domain: GAGVSQSPSNKVTEKGKDVELRCDPISGHTALYWYRQSLGQGLEFLIYFQGNSAPDKSGLPSDRFSAERTGGSVSTLTIQRTQQEDSAVYLCASRLTSGNSYNEQFFGPGTRLTVL.

V is TRBV7-2 and J is TRBJ1-1; D perhaps matches TRBD1 (5 bases). The CDR3 runs 13 residues. The V end was cut by 2 bases, the J end by 3 bases, with 7 bases between. Germline V gives CDR1 SGHTA, CDR2 FQGNSA. CDR3 in amino acids: CASSLSRDTEAFF. The DNA of the CDR3 is TGTGCCAGCAGCTTAAGCAGGGACACTGAAGCTTTCTTT.

This clone showed up just a few times. The CDR3 is CASSQDSGVRAFF. For the CDR3, the DNA is TGTGCCAGCAGCCAAGATTCAGGGGTAAGGGCTTTCTTT. This rearrangement joins TRBV14 to TRBJ1-1; the D gene is possibly TRBD1 (6 bases). Germline V gene sequence: CDR1 SGHDN, CDR2 FVKESK. V shed 0 bases and J shed 11 bases, with 13 bases lying between them. This CDR3 contains 13 residues.

This clone has only one observation. The chain links TRBV5-8 to TRBJ2-5; 7 nucleotides line up with TRBD1. Germline V gene data show CDR1 as SGHTS and CDR2 as YDEGEE. V dropped 3 bases and J dropped 1; count of bases not matched to a gene: 6. The CDR3 runs 15 residues. In nucleotides, the CDR3 is TGTGCCAGCAGCTCCCCGAGGGACAGCCAAGAGACCCAGTACTTC. This encodes CASSSPRDSQETQYF.

This chain links TRBV28 with TRBJ2-1; D unclear. Germline V gives CDR1 MDHEN, CDR2 SYDVKM. V was shortened by 3 bases and J by 8 bases, with 11 bases between the two germline ends. This CDR3 has 13 amino acids. The CDR3 region has the DNA TGTGCCAGCAGTTTCTTTGTTCCCCATGAGCAGTTCTTC. Translating it yields CASSFFVPHEQFF.

The rearrangement uses TRBV5-4 and TRBJ2-4; D is possibly TRBD2 (5 bases). Germline values: CDR1 SGHNT, CDR2 YYREEE (reference sequence). Between the trimmed V and J ends, which lost 4 bases and 1 base, there was a span of 15 bases. The CDR3 length is 16 residues. The CDR3 DNA sequence: TGTGCCAGCAGCCATCCCGGGGAGAGGGCCAAAAACATTCAGTACTTC. Translated: CASSHPGERAKNIQYF.

The CDR3 sequence: CASSNPRDRALITEAFF. For the CDR3, the DNA is TGTGCCAGCAGCAACCCGCGGGACAGGGCCTTAATCACTGAAGCTTTCTTT. The chain recombines TRBV7-9 with TRBJ1-1, with 9 nucleotides matching TRBD1. V shed 5 bases and J 4 bases; nucleotides not matched to a gene: 14. The V gene's germline CDR1 is SEHNR and CDR2 FQNEAQ (reference sequence). This CDR3 has 17 amino acids.

The chain joins TRBV11-2 to TRBJ2-3; a possible D gene is TRBD2 (5 bases). V dropped 5 bases and J dropped 3 bases, with 21 bases sitting between them. From germline, CDR1 is SGHAT and CDR2 FQNNGV. The CDR3 is made up of 17 amino acids. The CDR3 loop reads CASSPRGSYVRTDTQYF. The DNA of the CDR3 is TGTGCCAGCAGCCCCCGGGGTAGTTATGTTAGGACAGATACGCAGTATTTT.

This clone appeared a single time. This chain connects TRBV11-1 to TRBJ2-1, with D possibly matching TRBD1 (6 bases). V shed 0 bases and J shed 7 bases, with 16 bases lying between them. The CDR3 totals 16 residues. Germline CDR1 and CDR2: SGHAT and FQDESV (reference sequence). The CDR3 loop reads CASSLATTGKGNEQFF. The CDR3, as DNA: TGTGCCAGCAGCTTAGCTACAACAGGGAAAGGAAATGAGCAGTTCTTC.

The chain is built from TRBV11-2 and TRBJ1-4, with TRBD1 as a possible D gene (6 bases). The V gene lost 3 bases and the J gene lost 5 bases, with 7 bases spanning the gap. The CDR3 consists of 13 residues. Germline-derived CDR1 and CDR2 are SGHAT and FQNNGV. The CDR3 nucleotides read TGTGCCAGCAGCTTCGACAGGAATGAAAAACTGTTTTTT. Translated: CASSFDRNEKLFF. Supplemented by reference TRBV11-2 and TRBJ1-4, the full variable domain reads EAGVAQSPRYKIIEKRQSVAFWCNPISGHATLYWYQQILGQGPKLLIQFQNNGVVDDSQLPKDRFSAERLKGVDSTLKIQPAKLEDSAVYLCASSFDRNEKLFFGSGTQLSVL.

This chain connects TRBV27 to TRBJ1-2, with D perhaps TRBD1 (5 bases). The CDR3 has 15 residues. Trimming shortened V by 5 bases and J by 7 bases, and 20 bases separated the two germline ends. CDR1 is MNHEY and CDR2 is SMNVEV in the germline V gene (reference sequence). The DNA of the CDR3 is TGTGCCAGCAGTCCCGCTCTGGCGCAGGGTGCTGGCTACACCTTC. Protein product: CASSPALAQGAGYTF.

The gene calls are TRBV11-3 and TRBJ2-3; D gene uncertain. Trimming pared 1 base from V and 2 bases from J, leaving 7 bases between. CDR3 length: 14 amino acids. CDR1 and CDR2 (germline): SGHNT, YENEEA. CDR3 loop: CASSLGRNTDTQYF. The CDR3 nucleotides read TGTGCCAGCAGCTTAGGGCGGAACACAGATACGCAGTATTTT.

This clone was observed a single time. The genes are TRBV7-2 and TRBJ2-7; no reliable D call. Germline V gene lookup returns CDR1 SGHTA and CDR2 FQGNSA. The CDR3 is 15 amino acids. Trimming took 5 bases from V and 2 from J, leaving 16 bases between them. The CDR3 DNA follows: TGTGCCAGCAGCAAAACTTCAGGTTCCGCCTACGAGCAGTACTTC. This sequence encodes CASSKTSGSAYEQYF.

This chain connects TRBV6-1 to TRBJ2-2; 8 bases fit TRBD2. The V gene's germline CDR1 is MNHNS and CDR2 SASEGT. This CDR3 region has 15 residues. Trimming cost V 2 bases and J 5 bases; bases outside gene matches: 4. CDR3 sequence (DNA): TGTGCCAGCAGTGAACGGGCTAGCGGGACCGGGGAGCTGTTTTTT. Translated, it gives CASSERASGTGELFF.

There are a few counts of this clone. This sequence joins TRBV7-2 and TRBJ2-1, with D perhaps TRBD1 (6 bases). V lost 5 bases to trimming and J lost 4 bases, with 15 bases between them. CDR1 is SGHTA and CDR2 is FQGNSA in the germline V gene. The CDR3 is 15 residues long. The CDR3 nucleotides read TGTGCCAGCAGCCCAGAAGGGACAAATTACAATGAGCAGTTCTTC. Translation: CASSPEGTNYNEQFF.

The rearrangement joins TRBV2 to TRBJ1-5; 11 positions agree with TRBD1. From germline, CDR1 is SNHLY and CDR2 FYNNEI. Losses at the gene ends were 6 bases for V and 9 bases for J; bases not matched to a gene: 7. The length of the CDR3 is 14 residues. CDR3 in DNA: TGTGCCAGCAGCGCGGACAGGGGGCGTCTGCCCCAGCATTTT. Translated: CASSADRGRLPQHF.

V and J are TRBV27 and TRBJ1-1, with D perhaps TRBD1 (5 bases). V was pared by 1 base and J by 1 base, with 7 bases between. CDR1 is MNHEY, CDR2 SMNVEV, per germline (reference sequence). The CDR3 runs to 14 residues. This CDR3 is CASSLWGGNTEAFF. In DNA form, the CDR3 reads TGTGCCAGCAGTTTATGGGGGGGGAACACTGAAGCTTTCTTT.

This chain uses TRBV27 with TRBJ1-1, with 7 positions matching TRBD1. The CDR3 length is 13 residues. The V and J ends lost 6 bases and 1 base, in that order; junction bases with no gene match: 2. Germline-derived CDR1 and CDR2 are MNHEY and SMNVEV (reference sequence). CDR3 in amino acids: CASRDRQNTEAFF. The DNA of the CDR3 is TGTGCCAGCAGGGACAGGCAGAACACTGAAGCTTTCTTT.

This chain joins TRBV18 and TRBJ1-2, with D perhaps TRBD1 (6 bases). Trimming removed 3 bases at V and 2 bases at J, with 16 bases between. The CDR3 is made up of 16 amino acids. The germline V gene encodes CDR1 KGHSH and CDR2 LQKENI. The CDR3 is CASSPNVGGLNYGYTF. The CDR3, as DNA: TGTGCCAGCTCACCCAATGTAGGGGGTCTCAACTATGGCTACACCTTC.

The chain couples TRBV4-1 to TRBJ1-1; D may be TRBD1 (5 bases). This CDR3 region has 14 residues. V gave up 2 bases and J gave up 2 bases, with 9 bases separating them. Germline CDR1 and CDR2: MGHRA and YSYEKL. The CDR3 DNA reads as TGCGCCAGCAGCCAATTCAGGGCAAACACTGAAGCTTTCTTT. It is translated as CASSQFRANTEAFF.